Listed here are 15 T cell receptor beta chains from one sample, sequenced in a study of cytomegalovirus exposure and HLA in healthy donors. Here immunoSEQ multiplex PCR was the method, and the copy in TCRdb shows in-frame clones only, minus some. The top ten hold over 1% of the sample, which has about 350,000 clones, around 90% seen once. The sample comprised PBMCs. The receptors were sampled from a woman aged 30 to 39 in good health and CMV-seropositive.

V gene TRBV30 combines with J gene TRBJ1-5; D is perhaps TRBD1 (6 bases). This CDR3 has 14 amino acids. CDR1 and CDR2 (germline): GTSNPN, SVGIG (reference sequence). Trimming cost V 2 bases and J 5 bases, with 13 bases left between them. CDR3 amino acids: CAWSILTGDQPQHF. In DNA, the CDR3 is TGTGCCTGGAGTATCCTGACAGGTGATCAGCCCCAGCATTTT.

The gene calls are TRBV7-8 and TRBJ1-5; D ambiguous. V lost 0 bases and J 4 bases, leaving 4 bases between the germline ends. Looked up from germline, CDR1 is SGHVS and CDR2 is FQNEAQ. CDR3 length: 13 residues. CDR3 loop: CASSLAENQPQHF. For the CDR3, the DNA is TGTGCCAGCAGCTTAGCAGAAAATCAGCCCCAGCATTTT.

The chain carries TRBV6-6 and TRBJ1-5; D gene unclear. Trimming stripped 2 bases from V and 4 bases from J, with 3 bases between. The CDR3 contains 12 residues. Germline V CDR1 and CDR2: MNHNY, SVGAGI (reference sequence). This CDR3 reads CASSYGNQPQHF. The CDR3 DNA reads TGTGCCAGCAGTTACGGGAATCAGCCCCAGCATTTT.

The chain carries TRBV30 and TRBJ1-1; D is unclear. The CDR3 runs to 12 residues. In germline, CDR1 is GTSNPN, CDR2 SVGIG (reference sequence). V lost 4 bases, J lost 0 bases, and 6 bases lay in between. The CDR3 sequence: CAWISVNTEAFF. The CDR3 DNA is TGTGCCTGGATCTCAGTGAACACTGAAGCTTTCTTT.

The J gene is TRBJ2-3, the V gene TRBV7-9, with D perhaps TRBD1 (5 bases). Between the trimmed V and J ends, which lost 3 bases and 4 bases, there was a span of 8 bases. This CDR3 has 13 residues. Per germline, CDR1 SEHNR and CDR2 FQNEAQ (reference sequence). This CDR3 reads CASSFQGADTQYF. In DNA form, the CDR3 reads TGTGCCAGCAGCTTTCAGGGTGCAGATACGCAGTATTTT. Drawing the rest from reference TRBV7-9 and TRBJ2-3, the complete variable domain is DTGVSQNPRHKITKRGQNVTFRCDPISEHNRLYWYRQTLGQGPEFLTYFQNEAQLEKSRLLSDRFSAERPKGSFSTLEIQRTEQGDSAMYLCASSFQGADTQYFGPGTRLTVL.

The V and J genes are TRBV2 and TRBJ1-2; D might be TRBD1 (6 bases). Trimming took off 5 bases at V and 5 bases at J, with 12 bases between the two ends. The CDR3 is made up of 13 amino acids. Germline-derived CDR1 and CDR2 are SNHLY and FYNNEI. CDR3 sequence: CASSYRVGYGYTF. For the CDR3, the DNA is TGTGCCAGCAGTTACAGGGTCGGGTATGGCTACACCTTC.

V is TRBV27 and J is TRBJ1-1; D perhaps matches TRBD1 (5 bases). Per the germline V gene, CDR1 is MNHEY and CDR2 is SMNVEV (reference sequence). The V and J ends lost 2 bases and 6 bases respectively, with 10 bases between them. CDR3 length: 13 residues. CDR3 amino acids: CASSLQGGPEAFF. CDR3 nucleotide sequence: TGTGCCAGCAGTTTACAGGGTGGGCCTGAAGCTTTCTTT.

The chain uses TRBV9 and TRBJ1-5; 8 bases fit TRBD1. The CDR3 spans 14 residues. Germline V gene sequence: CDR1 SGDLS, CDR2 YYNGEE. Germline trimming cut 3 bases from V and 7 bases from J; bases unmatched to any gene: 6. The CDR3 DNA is TGTGCCAGCAGCGGAGAAGGACAGGGCCAGCCCCAGCATTTT. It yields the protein CASSGEGQGQPQHF.

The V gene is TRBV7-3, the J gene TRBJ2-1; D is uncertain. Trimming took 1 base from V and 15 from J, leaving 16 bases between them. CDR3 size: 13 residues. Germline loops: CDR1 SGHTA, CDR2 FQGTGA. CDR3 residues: CASSLIPGRSTFF. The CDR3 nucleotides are TGTGCCAGCAGCTTAATCCCCGGGCGTAGCACGTTCTTC.

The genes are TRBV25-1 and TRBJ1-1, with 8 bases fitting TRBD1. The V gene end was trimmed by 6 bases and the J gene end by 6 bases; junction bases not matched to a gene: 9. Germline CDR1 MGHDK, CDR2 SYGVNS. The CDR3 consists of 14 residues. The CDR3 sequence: CASSRQGLVSEAFF. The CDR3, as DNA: TGTGCCAGCAGCCGACAGGGGTTGGTATCTGAAGCTTTCTTT.

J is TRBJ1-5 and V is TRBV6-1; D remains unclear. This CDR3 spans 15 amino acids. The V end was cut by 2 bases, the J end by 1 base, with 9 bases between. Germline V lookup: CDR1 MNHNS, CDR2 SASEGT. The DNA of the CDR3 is TGTGCCAGCAGTGAAATTACCCGCAGCAATCAGCCCCAGCATTTT. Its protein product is CASSEITRSNQPQHF.

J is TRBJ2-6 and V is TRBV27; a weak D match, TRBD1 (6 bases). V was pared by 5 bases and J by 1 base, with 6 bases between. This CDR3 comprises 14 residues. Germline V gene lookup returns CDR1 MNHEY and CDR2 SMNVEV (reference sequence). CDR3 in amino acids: CASSDRSGANVLTF. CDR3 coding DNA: TGTGCCAGCAGTGACAGGTCTGGGGCCAACGTCCTGACTTTC. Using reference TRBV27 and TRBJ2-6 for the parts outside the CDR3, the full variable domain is EAQVTQNPRYLITVTGKKLTVTCSQNMNHEYMSWYRQDPGLGLRQIYYSMNVEVTDKGDVPEGYKVSRKEKRNFPLILESPSPNQTSLYFCASSDRSGANVLTFGAGSRLTVL.

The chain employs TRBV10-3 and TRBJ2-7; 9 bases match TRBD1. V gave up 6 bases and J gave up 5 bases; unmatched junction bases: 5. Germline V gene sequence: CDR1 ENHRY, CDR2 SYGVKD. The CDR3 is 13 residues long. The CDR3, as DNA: TGTGCCATCAGGGGACAGGGAGGCGACGAGCAGTACTTC. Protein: CAIRGQGGDEQYF.

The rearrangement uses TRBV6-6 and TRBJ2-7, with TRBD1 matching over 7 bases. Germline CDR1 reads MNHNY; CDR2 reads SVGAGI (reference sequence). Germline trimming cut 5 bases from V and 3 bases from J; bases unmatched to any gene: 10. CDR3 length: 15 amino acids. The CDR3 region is CASSPYPGQYYEQYF. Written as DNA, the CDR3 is TGTGCCAGCAGTCCGTACCCGGGACAGTACTACGAGCAGTACTTC.

The CDR3 is CAWSSLGTDYSNQPQHF. The CDR3 nucleotides are TGTGCCTGGAGCTCACTCGGGACAGACTATAGCAATCAGCCCCAGCATTTT. The chain is built from TRBV30 and TRBJ1-5; 7 bases are shared with TRBD1. Per the germline V gene, CDR1 is GTSNPN and CDR2 is SVGIG (reference sequence). J gave up 0 bases and V 3 bases, and 11 bases lay outside the gene matches. This CDR3 is 17 amino acids long.